These 25 T cell receptor beta chains were all obtained from the same sample, sequenced in a study of blood T cell repertoires in COVID-19. Profiled with immunoSEQ multiplex PCR; TCRdb holds only in-frame clones, not every one. Of roughly 250,000 clones in the sample, about 83% were seen once. Material: peripheral blood. Source of these receptors: a man aged 35 to 55 with active or convalescent COVID-19.

The V call is TRBV4-3, the J call TRBJ1-2, with D perhaps TRBD1 (5 bases). V dropped 4 bases and J dropped 6 bases, with 21 bases sitting between them. CDR1 LGHNA and CDR2 YSLEER come from the germline V gene. CDR3 size: 16 residues. In DNA form, the CDR3 reads TGCGCCAGCAGCCCCAGCGGGGGGGAAGATCTGAATGGCTACACCTTC. Its protein product is CASSPSGGEDLNGYTF.

Concerning this clone: Other nucleotide sequences from this sample produce the same CDR3. This chain connects TRBV7-9 to TRBJ1-5; 7 nucleotides align to TRBD1. The CDR3 is 15 residues long. V dropped 5 bases and J dropped 0; count of bases not matched to a gene: 4. Looked up from germline, CDR1 is SEHNR and CDR2 is FQNEAQ (reference sequence). CDR3 in DNA: TGTGCCAGCAGCCCTACAGGGGATAGCAATCAGCCCCAGCATTTT. Translation: CASSPTGDSNQPQHF.

This sequence joins TRBV7-2 and TRBJ1-5; 9 bases align to TRBD1. Looked up from germline, CDR1 is SGHTA and CDR2 is FQGNSA. V lost 7 bases to trimming and J lost 7 bases; unmatched junction nucleotides: 8. The CDR3 runs to 14 residues. The CDR3 here is CASTSDRGSQPQHF. The CDR3, as DNA: TGTGCCAGCACCTCGGACAGGGGAAGCCAGCCCCAGCATTTT.

CDR3 in amino acids: CASSLVEGAPAFF. CDR3 nucleotide sequence: TGTGCCAGCAGCTTGGTTGAAGGGGCCCCGGCTTTCTTT. This rearrangement joins TRBV5-8 to TRBJ1-1; possibly TRBD1 for D (5 bases). Between the trimmed V and J ends, which lost 0 bases and 11 bases, there was a span of 14 bases. Per germline, CDR1 SGHTS and CDR2 YDEGEE. The CDR3 is 13 residues long.

This chain connects TRBV5-1 to TRBJ1-5; TRBD1 is a possible D gene (6 bases). Germline CDR1 SGHRS, CDR2 YFSETQ. V was trimmed by 4 bases and J by 5 bases, leaving 7 bases between them. The CDR3 sequence is 12 residues long. For the CDR3, the DNA is TGCGCCAGCAGCCACAGGGATCAGCCCCAGCATTTT. Its translation is CASSHRDQPQHF. The variable domain in full, with the rest retrieved from reference TRBV5-1 and TRBJ1-5, is KAGVTQTPRYLIKTRGQQVTLSCSPISGHRSVSWYQQTPGQGLQFLFEYFSETQRNKGNFPGRFSGRQFSNSRSEMNVSTLELGDSALYLCASSHRDQPQHFGDGTRLSIL.

The chain links TRBV10-1 to TRBJ1-1, with TRBD1 as a possible D gene (5 bases). Trimming stripped 8 bases from V and 2 bases from J, with 18 bases between. From germline, CDR1 is WNHNN and CDR2 SYGVQD (reference sequence). The CDR3 is 15 residues long. The CDR3 here is CASARGIGGNTEAFF. CDR3 sequence (DNA): TGCGCCAGCGCCCGGGGGATCGGGGGAAACACTGAAGCTTTCTTT.

The chain carries TRBV7-9 and TRBJ1-3; D is unresolved. Per the germline V gene, CDR1 is SEHNR and CDR2 is FQNEAQ (reference sequence). With 5 bases removed from V and 1 base from J, the gap between germline ends came to 12 bases. This CDR3 region has 15 residues. CDR3 coding DNA: TGTGCCAGCAGCCCCCCATGGGCATCTGGAAACACCATATATTTT. Protein product: CASSPPWASGNTIYF. Full variable domain (missing parts from reference TRBV7-9 and TRBJ1-3): DTGVSQNPRHKITKRGQNVTFRCDPISEHNRLYWYRQTLGQGPEFLTYFQNEAQLEKSRLLSDRFSAERPKGSFSTLEIQRTEQGDSAMYLCASSPPWASGNTIYFGEGSWLTVV.

The chain employs TRBV2 and TRBJ1-2; the D gene is possibly TRBD1 (6 bases). V was trimmed by 7 bases and J by 4 bases, leaving 16 bases between them. CDR1 and CDR2 from the germline V gene are SNHLY and FYNNEI. The CDR3 is 14 residues long. Here the CDR3 reads CASTEGVPVYGYTF. Here the CDR3 DNA reads TGTGCCAGCACAGAGGGGGTCCCGGTCTATGGCTACACCTTC. Variable domain in full (rest from reference TRBV2 and TRBJ1-2): EPEVTQTPSHQVTQMGQEVILRCVPISNHLYFYWYRQILGQKVEFLVSFYNNEISEKSEIFDDQFSVERPDGSNFTLKIRSTKLEDSAMYFCASTEGVPVYGYTFGSGTRLTVV.

In the case of this clone: Other DNA sequences in the sample encode the same CDR3. The genes are TRBV18 and TRBJ2-7; 12 nucleotides align to TRBD1. V lost 0 bases, J lost 4 bases, and 1 base stayed unmatched. CDR1 is KGHSH, CDR2 LQKENI, per germline. CDR3 length: 15 residues. CDR3 sequence: CASSPPGQGAYEQYF. CDR3 DNA: TGTGCCAGCTCACCACCGGGACAGGGGGCTTACGAGCAGTACTTC.

The CDR3 DNA sequence: TGTGCCAGCAGCTATTGGCCCTCCTACGAGCAGTACTTC. It translates to CASSYWPSYEQYF. The chain links TRBV5-4 to TRBJ2-7; D call uncertain. CDR3 size: 13 residues. Germline V CDR1 and CDR2: SGHNT, YYREEE (reference sequence). The V end was cut by 3 bases, the J end by 0 bases, with 7 bases between.

V usage is TRBV9 and J usage is TRBJ1-2; perhaps TRBD1 as D (5 bases). CDR1 is SGDLS and CDR2 is YYNGEE in the germline V gene. The CDR3 totals 17 residues. Trimming stripped 1 base from V and 6 bases from J, with 22 bases between. The CDR3 nucleotides read TGTGCCAGCAGCGTAAAAGGATCAGGGAGGAGGCTCGATGGCTACACCTTC. This translates into CASSVKGSGRRLDGYTF.

The V and J genes are TRBV2 and TRBJ1-1; D might be TRBD1 (5 bases). CDR1 and CDR2 from the germline V gene are SNHLY and FYNNEI. This CDR3 is built from 12 residues. Trimming shortened V by 4 bases and J by 8 bases, and 11 bases separated the two germline ends. CDR3 amino acids: CASSVQGMEAFF. The CDR3 DNA is TGTGCCAGCAGTGTCCAGGGAATGGAAGCTTTCTTT. The variable domain in full, with the rest retrieved from reference TRBV2 and TRBJ1-1, is EPEVTQTPSHQVTQMGQEVILRCVPISNHLYFYWYRQILGQKVEFLVSFYNNEISEKSEIFDDQFSVERPDGSNFTLKIRSTKLEDSAMYFCASSVQGMEAFFGQGTRLTVV.

This chain links TRBV5-1 with TRBJ1-6; tentatively, D is TRBD1 (6 bases). Germline V gene sequence: CDR1 SGHRS, CDR2 YFSETQ. Trimming left V 4 bases short and J 13 bases short, with 12 bases between. The CDR3 is 12 residues long. DNA of the CDR3: TGCGCCAGCAGCCTCGAACAGGGCCCCCTCCACTTT. It translates to CASSLEQGPLHF.

This clone was observed once. V gene TRBV18 combines with J gene TRBJ2-1, with D possibly being TRBD1 (5 bases). The CDR3 extends over 13 amino acids. Germline loops: CDR1 KGHSH, CDR2 LQKENI. The V end was cut by 0 bases, the J end by 10 bases, with 10 bases between. The CDR3 protein is CASSPPDRAEQFF. DNA for the CDR3: TGTGCCAGCTCACCACCTGACAGAGCCGAGCAGTTCTTC.

This clone was recorded a few times. The chain carries TRBV19 and TRBJ2-5; D remains unclear. CDR1 is LNHDA, CDR2 SQIVND, per germline (reference sequence). The CDR3 extends over 14 amino acids. V was trimmed by 1 base and J by 2 bases, leaving 8 bases between them. The CDR3 spells CASSIGGGQETQYF. The CDR3 nucleotides are TGTGCCAGTAGTATAGGAGGTGGACAAGAGACCCAGTACTTC.

A single count supports this clone. The chain couples TRBV18 to TRBJ1-1; perhaps TRBD1 as D (6 bases). Trimming shortened V by 2 bases and J by 3 bases, and 19 bases separated the two germline ends. Germline CDR1 reads KGHSH; CDR2 reads LQKENI. The CDR3 totals 17 residues. The CDR3 sequence: CASSPFAGAIGDTEAFF. CDR3 coding DNA: TGTGCCAGCTCACCATTCGCAGGGGCCATTGGGGACACTGAAGCTTTCTTT.

The chain combines TRBV4-1 with TRBJ2-3; D possibly corresponds to TRBD2 (6 bases). Germline V gene sequence: CDR1 MGHRA, CDR2 YSYEKL. This CDR3 has 14 residues. V was pared by 1 base and J by 7 bases, with 12 bases between. CDR3 DNA sequence: TGCGCCAGCAGCCAAGGACGGGAGATAAATACGCAGTATTTT. Translation gives CASSQGREINTQYF.

This clone was seen only once. The chain joins TRBV7-6 to TRBJ1-2; 10 nucleotides line up with TRBD1. The J segment lost 1 base and the V segment lost 5 bases, leaving 4 bases of the junction unmatched. CDR3 length: 15 amino acids. The germline gives CDR1 SGHVS, CDR2 FNYEAQ. CDR3 bases: TGTGCCAGCAGCCCTGGGACAGGGGATAACTATGGCTACACCTTC. Translating gives CASSPGTGDNYGYTF.

The chain carries TRBV4-1 and TRBJ1-2; a weak D match, TRBD1 (6 bases). V shed 4 bases and J shed 5 bases, with 11 bases lying between them. Germline lookup yields CDR1 MGHRA and CDR2 YSYEKL. This CDR3 is built from 13 residues. The CDR3 spells CASSRETGYGYTF. Written as DNA, the CDR3 is TGCGCCAGCAGCCGAGAGACAGGTTATGGCTACACCTTC.

This chain joins TRBV28 and TRBJ2-5, with D tentatively TRBD1 (6 bases). The V end lost 5 bases, the J end lost 5 bases, and 18 bases lay between the germline ends. The V gene's germline CDR1 is MDHEN and CDR2 SYDVKM. The CDR3 runs to 15 residues. CDR3 DNA sequence: TGTGCCAGCAGTACGAGGGGGTTTGGTTTGGAGACCCAGTACTTC. Protein product: CASSTRGFGLETQYF.

This clone has just one count. CDR3 DNA: TGTGCCAGCAGCTTGGGAGGGGGCGGAGGCTATGGCTACACCTTC. Encoded protein: CASSLGGGGGYGYTF. This chain uses TRBV5-5 with TRBJ1-2; 7 nucleotides match TRBD1. The V gene end was trimmed by 0 bases and the J gene end by 4 bases; junction bases not matched to a gene: 6. The CDR3 has 15 amino acids. Germline CDR1 and CDR2: SGHKS and YYEKEE (reference sequence).

V is TRBV19 and J is TRBJ2-1, with a possible D match to TRBD2 (5 bases). In germline, CDR1 is LNHDA, CDR2 SQIVND (reference sequence). The ends were cut back, 3 bases at V and 0 bases at J, with 9 bases in the middle. CDR3 length: 15 residues. In DNA, the CDR3 is TGTGCCAGTAGTATCTCCGGGGTCTCCTACAATGAGCAGTTCTTC. Translation: CASSISGVSYNEQFF.

The chain combines TRBV11-3 with TRBJ2-5; D possibly corresponds to TRBD2 (6 bases). This CDR3 region has 17 residues. Per germline, CDR1 SGHNT and CDR2 YENEEA. The ends were cut back, 2 bases at V and 1 base at J, with 17 bases in the middle. For the CDR3, the DNA is TGTGCCAGCAGCTTATTGCGGGGCAGAGGGTCCCAAGAGACCCAGTACTTC. It specifies CASSLLRGRGSQETQYF.

This clone was observed a single time. The chain has TRBV3-1 (or the pseudogene TRBV3-2) and TRBJ1-6; 7 positions match TRBD1. V lost 4 bases and J lost 5; bases outside the gene matches: 14. Germline CDR1 reads LGHDT; CDR2 reads YNNKEL (reference sequence). This CDR3 spans 18 amino acids. CDR3 nucleotides: TGTGCCAGCAGCCTCCAGAGGGGTAGGGACAGAAATAATTCACCCCTCCACTTT. It translates to CASSLQRGRDRNNSPLHF.

The chain combines TRBV6-2 or TRBV6-3 with TRBJ2-7; D is unclear. V was shortened by 2 bases and J by 0 bases, with 11 bases between the two germline ends. The germline V gene has CDR1 MNHEY and CDR2 SVGEGT. The CDR3 covers 15 residues. CDR3 sequence reads: CASSYKQILSYEQYF. In DNA, the CDR3 is TGTGCCAGCAGTTACAAACAGATACTCTCCTACGAGCAGTACTTC.